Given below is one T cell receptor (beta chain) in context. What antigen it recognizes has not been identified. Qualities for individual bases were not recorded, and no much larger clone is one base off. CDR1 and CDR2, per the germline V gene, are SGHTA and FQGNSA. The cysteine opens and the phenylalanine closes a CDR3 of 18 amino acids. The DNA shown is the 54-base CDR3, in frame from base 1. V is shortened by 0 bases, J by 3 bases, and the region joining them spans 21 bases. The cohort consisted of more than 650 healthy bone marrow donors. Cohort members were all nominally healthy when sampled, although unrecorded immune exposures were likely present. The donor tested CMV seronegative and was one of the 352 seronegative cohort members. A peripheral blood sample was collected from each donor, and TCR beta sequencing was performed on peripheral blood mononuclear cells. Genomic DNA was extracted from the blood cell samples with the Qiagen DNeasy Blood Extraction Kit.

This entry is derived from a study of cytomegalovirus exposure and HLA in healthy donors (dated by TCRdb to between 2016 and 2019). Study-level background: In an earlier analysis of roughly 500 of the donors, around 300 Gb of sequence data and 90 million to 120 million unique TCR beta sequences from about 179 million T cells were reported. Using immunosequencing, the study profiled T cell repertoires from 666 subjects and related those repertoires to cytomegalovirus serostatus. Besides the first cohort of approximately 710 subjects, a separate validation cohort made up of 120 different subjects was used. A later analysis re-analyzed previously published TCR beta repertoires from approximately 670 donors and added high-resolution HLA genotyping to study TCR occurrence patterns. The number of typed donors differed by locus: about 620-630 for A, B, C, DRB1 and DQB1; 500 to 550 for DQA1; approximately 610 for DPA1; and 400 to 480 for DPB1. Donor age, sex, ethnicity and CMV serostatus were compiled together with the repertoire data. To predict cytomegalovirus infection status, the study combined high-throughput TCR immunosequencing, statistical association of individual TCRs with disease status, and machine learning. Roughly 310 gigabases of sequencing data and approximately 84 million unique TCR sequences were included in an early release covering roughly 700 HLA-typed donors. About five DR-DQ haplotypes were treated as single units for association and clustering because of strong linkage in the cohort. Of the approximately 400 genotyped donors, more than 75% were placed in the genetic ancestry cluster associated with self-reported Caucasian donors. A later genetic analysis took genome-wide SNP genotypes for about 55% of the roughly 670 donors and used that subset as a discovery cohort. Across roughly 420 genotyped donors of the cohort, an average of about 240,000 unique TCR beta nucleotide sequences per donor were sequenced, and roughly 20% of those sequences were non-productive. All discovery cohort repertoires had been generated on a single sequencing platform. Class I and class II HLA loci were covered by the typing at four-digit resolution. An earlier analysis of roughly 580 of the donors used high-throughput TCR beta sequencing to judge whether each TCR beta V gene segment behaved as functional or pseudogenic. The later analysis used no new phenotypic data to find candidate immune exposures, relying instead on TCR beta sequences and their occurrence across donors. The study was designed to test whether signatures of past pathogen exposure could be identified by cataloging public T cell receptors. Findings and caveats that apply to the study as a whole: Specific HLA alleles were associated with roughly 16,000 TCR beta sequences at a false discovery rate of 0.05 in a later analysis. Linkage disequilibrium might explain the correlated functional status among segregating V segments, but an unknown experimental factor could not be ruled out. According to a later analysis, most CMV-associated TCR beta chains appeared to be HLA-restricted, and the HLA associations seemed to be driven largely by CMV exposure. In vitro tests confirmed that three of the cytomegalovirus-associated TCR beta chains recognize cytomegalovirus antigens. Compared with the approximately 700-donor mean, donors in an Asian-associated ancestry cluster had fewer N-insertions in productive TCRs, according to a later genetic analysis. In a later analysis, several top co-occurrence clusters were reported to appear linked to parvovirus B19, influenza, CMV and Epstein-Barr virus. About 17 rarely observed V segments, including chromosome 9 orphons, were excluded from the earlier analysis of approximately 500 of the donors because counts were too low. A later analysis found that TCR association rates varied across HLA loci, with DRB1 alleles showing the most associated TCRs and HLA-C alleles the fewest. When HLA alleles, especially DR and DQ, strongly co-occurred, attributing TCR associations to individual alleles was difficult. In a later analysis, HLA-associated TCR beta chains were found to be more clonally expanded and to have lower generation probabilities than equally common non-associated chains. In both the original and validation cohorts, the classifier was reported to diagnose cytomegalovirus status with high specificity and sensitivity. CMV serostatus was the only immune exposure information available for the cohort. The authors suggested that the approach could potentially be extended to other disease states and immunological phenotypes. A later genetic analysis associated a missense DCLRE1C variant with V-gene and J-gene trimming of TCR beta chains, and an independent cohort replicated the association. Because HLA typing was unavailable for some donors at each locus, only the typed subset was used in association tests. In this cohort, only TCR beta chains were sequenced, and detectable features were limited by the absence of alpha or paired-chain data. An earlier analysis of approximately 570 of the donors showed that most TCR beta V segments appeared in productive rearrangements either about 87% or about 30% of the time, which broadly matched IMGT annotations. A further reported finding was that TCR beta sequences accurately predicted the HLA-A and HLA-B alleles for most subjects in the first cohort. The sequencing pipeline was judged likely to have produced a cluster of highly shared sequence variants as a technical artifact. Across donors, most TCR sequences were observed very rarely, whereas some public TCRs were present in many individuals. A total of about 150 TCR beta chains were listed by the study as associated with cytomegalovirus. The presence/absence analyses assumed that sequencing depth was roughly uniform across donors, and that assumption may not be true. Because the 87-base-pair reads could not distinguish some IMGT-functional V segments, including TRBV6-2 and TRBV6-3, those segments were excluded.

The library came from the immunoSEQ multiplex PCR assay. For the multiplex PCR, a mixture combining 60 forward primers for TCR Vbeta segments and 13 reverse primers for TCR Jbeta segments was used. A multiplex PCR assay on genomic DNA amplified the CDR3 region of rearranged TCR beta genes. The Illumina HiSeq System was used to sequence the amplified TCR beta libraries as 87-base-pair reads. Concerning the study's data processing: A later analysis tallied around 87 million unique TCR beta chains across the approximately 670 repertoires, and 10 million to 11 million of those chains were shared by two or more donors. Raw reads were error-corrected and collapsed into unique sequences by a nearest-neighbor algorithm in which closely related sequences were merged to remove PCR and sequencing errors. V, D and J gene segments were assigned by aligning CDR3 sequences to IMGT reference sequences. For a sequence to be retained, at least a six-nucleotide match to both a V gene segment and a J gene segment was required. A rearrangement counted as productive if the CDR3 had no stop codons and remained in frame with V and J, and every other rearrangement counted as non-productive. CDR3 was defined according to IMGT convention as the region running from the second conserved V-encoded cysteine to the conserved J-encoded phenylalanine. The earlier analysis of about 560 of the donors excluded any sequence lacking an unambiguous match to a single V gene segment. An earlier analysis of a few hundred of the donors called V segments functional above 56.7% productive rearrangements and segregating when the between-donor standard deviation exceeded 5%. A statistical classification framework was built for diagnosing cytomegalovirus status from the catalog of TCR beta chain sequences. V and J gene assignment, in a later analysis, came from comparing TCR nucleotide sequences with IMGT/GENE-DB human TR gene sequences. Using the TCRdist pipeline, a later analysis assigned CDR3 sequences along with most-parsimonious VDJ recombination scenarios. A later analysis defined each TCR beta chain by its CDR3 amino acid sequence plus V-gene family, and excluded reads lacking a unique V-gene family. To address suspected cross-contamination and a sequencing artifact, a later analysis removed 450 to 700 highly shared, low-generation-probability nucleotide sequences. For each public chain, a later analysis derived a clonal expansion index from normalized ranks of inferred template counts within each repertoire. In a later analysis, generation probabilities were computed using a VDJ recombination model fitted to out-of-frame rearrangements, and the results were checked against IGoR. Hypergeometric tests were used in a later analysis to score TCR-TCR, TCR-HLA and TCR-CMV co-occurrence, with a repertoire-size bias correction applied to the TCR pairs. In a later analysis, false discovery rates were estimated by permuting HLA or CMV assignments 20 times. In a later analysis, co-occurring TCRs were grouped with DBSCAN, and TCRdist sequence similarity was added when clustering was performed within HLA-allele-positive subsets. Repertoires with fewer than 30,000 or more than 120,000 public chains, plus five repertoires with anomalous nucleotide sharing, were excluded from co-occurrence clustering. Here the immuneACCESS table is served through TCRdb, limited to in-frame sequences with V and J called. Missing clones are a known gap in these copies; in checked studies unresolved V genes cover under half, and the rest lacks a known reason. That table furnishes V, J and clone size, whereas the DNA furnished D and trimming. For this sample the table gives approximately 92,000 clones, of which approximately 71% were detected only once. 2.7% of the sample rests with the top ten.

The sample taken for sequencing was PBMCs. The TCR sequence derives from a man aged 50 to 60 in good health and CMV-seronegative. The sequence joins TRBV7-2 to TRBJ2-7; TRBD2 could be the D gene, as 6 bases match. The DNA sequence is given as TGTGCCAGCAGCTTAGCGCCTCTTAGCGGCTTATCCTACTACGAGCAGTACTTC. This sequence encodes CASSLAPLSGLSYYEQYF.